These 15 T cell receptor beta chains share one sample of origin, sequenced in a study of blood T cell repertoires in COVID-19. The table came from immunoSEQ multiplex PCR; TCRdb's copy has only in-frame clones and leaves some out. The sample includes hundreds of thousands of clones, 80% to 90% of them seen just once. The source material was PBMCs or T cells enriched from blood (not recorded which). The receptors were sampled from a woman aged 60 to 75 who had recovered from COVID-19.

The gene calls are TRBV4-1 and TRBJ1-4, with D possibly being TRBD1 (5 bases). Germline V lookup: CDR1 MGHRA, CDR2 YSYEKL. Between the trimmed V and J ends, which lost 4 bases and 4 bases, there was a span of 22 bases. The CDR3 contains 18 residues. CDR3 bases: TGCGCCAGCAGCCCGAAAGGGGTTTCAGGACGGCTTAATGAAAAACTGTTTTTT. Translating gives CASSPKGVSGRLNEKLFF.

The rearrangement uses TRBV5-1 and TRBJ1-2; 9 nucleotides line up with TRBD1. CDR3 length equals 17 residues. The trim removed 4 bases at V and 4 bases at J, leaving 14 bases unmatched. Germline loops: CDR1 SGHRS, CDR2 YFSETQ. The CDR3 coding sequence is TGCGCCAGCAGCCCGTGGGCCTGGGACAGGGAAACCTATGGCTACACCTTC. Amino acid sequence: CASSPWAWDRETYGYTF.

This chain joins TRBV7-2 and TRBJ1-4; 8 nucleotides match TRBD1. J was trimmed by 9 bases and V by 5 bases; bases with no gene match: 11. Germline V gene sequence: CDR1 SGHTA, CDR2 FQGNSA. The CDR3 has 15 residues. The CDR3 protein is CASSPRTGLGQKLFF. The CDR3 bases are TGTGCCAGCAGCCCACGGACAGGGCTGGGGCAAAAACTGTTTTTT.

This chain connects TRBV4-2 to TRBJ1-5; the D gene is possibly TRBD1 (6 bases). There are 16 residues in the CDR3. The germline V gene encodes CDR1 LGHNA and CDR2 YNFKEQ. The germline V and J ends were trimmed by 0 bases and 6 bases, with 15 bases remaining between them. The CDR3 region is CASSQDQAQGLQPQHF. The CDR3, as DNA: TGTGCCAGCAGCCAAGATCAGGCACAGGGTCTTCAGCCCCAGCATTTT.

For the CDR3, the DNA is TGCGCCAGCAGTGAGGGCAGGGGGTATCAGCCCCAGCATTTT. Translated: CASSEGRGYQPQHF. The chain is built from TRBV10-2 and TRBJ1-5; 7 positions agree with TRBD1. From germline, CDR1 is WSHSY and CDR2 SAAADI. CDR3 length: 14 residues. Germline trimming cut 2 bases from V and 5 bases from J; bases unmatched to any gene: 3.

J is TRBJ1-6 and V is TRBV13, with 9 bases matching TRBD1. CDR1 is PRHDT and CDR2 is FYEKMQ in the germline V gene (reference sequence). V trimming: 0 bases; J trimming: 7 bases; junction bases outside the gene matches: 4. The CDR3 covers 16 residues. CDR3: CASSLGSQGANSPLHF. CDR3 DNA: TGTGCCAGCAGCTTAGGGTCACAGGGGGCAAATTCACCCCTCCACTTT.

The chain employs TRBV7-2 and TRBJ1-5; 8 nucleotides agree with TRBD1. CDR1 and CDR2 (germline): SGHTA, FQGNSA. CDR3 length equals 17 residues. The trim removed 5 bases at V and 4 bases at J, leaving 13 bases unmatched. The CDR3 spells CASSPRGTTGGNQPQHF. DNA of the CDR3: TGTGCCAGCAGCCCCCGGGGGACTACAGGGGGAAATCAGCCCCAGCATTTT.

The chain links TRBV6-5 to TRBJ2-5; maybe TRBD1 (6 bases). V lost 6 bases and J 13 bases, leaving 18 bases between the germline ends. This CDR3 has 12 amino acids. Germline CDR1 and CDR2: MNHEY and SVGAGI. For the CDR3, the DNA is TGTGCCAGCAGCTCCTCCCAGGGGCCGGGGTACTTC. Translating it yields CASSSSQGPGYF.

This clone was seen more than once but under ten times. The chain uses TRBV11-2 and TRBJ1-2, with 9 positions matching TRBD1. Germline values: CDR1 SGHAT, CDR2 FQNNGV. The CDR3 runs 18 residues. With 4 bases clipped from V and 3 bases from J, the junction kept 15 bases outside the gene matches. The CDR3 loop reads CASSSSYKQGARDYGYTF. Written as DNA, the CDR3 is TGTGCCAGCAGCTCGTCATACAAACAGGGGGCACGAGACTATGGCTACACCTTC.

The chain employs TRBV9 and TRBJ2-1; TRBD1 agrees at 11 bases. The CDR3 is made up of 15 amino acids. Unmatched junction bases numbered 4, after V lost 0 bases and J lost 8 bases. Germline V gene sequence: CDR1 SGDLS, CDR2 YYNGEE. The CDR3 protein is CASSVGTGGTDEQFF. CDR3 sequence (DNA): TGTGCCAGCAGCGTAGGGACAGGGGGCACGGATGAGCAGTTCTTC.

This CDR3 reads CASSLPGGYEQYV. CDR3 DNA: TGTGCCAGCAGTCTTCCGGGGGGCTACGAGCAGTACGTC. The gene calls are TRBV28 and TRBJ2-7; 7 positions match TRBD2. The CDR3 covers 13 residues. With V trimmed by 5 bases and J by 3 bases, 4 bases remained unmatched. Germline CDR1 and CDR2: MDHEN and SYDVKM.

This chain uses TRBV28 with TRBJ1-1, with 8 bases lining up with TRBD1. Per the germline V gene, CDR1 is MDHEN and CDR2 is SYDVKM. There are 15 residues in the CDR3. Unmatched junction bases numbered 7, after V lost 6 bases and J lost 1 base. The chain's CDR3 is CASRLLGTGNTEAFF. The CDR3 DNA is TGTGCCAGCAGACTCCTAGGGACAGGGAACACTGAAGCTTTCTTT. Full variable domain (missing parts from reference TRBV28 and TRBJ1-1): DVKVTQSSRYLVKRTGEKVFLECVQDMDHENMFWYRQDPGLGLRLIYFSYDVKMKEKGDIPEGYSVSREKKERFSLILESASTNQTSMYLCASRLLGTGNTEAFFGQGTRLTVV.

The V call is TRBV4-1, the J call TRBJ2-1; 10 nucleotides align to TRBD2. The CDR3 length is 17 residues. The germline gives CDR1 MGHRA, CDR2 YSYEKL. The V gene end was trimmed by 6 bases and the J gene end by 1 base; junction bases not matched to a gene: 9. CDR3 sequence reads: CASRVVAGGGSYNEQFF. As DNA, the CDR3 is TGCGCCAGCAGGGTTGTAGCGGGGGGCGGGTCCTACAATGAGCAGTTCTTC.

CDR3 DNA: TGTGCCAGTAAAATGGGAGTTCTATATCAGCCCCAGCATTTT. This sequence encodes CASKMGVLYQPQHF. V and J are TRBV19 and TRBJ1-5; D remains unclear. The CDR3 is 14 residues long. Germline-derived CDR1 and CDR2 are LNHDA and SQIVND (reference sequence). V dropped 7 bases and J dropped 5 bases, with 15 bases sitting between them.

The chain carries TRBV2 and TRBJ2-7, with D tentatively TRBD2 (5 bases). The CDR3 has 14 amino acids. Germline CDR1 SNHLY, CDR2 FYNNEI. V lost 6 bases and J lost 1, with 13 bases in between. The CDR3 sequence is CASSPGSLSYEQYF. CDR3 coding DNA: TGTGCCAGCAGCCCGGGATCCCTATCCTACGAGCAGTACTTC.